A single T cell receptor (beta chain) is shown here with its context. Its antigen is currently unknown. Sorting that relied on CD45RO/CCR7/CD25/CD127/CD95/CD27 yielded CD4+ naive, central memory, regulatory and stem cell-like memory cells. This specimen belongs to a study of beta chain features in type 1 diabetes. At the level of the study: The examined sorted cells totaled about 110 million across samples.

With 6 bases removed from V and 0 bases from J, the gap between germline ends came to 9 bases. This CDR3 spans 14 amino acids. From germline, CDR1 is MDHEN and CDR2 SYDVKM. TCRB transcripts that were expressed got sequenced, as all of the isolated RNA had been reverse transcribed. Sequencing used immunoSEQ multiplex PCR; TCRdb keeps in-frame clones, though not all of them. The sample consists of a few hundred thousand clones, over 11% of them appearing once. Points from the study as a whole: The naive, central memory and Treg TCRB repertoires of patients appeared to be more similar to one another than those of healthy donors.

The sample comprised naive CD4+ T cells from blood. V is TRBV28 and J is TRBJ2-1; D is undetermined. This TCR derives from a man aged 25-45 years in good health. As DNA, the CDR3 is TGTGCCAGCAGCCCGCAGAGCTCCTACAATGAGCAGTTCTTC. It yields the protein CASSPQSSYNEQFF.